This T cell receptor beta chain emerged from a study of beta chain bispecific antibodies for T cell cancers. Study conclusions and caveats: The leukemia cells, rather than normal T cells, gave most of the targeted TRBV signal.

The germline V gene encodes CDR1 KGHSH and CDR2 LQKENI. Trimming removed 2 bases at V and 2 bases at J, with 6 bases between. The CDR3 has 13 amino acids. TCRdb re-derived calls from the 5' RACE reads in MiXCR, one entry per CDR3 protein. The sample comprises 7,000 to 9,500 distinct CDR3 sequences, less than 2.5% of which are singletons, and roughly 70% rests with the top ten. This clonotype has more than one count but fewer than ten. As yet, its antigen is unknown. T cells were expanded from blood mononuclear cells for about 3 days with anti-CD3 OKT3 or CD3/CD28 beads. The rearrangement uses TRBV18 and TRBJ2-5; D not certain. This receptor was identified in a human donor in good health. Some clones in this sample may be carry-over from other donors' samples. Sequenced here: T cells from a healthy donor cultured with Jurkat leukemia cells, sampled from a culture containing an anti-CD19 bispecific antibody. The CDR3 sequence is CASSPSRQETQYF. CDR3 nucleotide sequence: TGTGCCAGCTCACCATCCAGACAAGAGACCCAGTACTTC. Based on the CDR3 plus reference TRBV18 and TRBJ2-5, the full variable domain is NAGVMQNPRHLVRRRGQEARLRCSPMKGHSHVYWYRQLPEEGLKFMVYLQKENIIDESGMPKERFSAEFPKEGPSILRIQQVVRGDSAAYFCASSPSRQETQYFGPGTRLLVL.